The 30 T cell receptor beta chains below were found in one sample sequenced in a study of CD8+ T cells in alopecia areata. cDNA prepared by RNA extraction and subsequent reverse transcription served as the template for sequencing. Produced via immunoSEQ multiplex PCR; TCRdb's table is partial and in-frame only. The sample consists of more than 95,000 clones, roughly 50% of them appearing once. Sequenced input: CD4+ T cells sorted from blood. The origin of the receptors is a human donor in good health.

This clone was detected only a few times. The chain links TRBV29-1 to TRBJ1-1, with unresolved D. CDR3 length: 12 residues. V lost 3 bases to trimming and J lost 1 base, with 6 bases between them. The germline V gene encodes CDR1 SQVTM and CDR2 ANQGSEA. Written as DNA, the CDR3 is TGCAGCGTTGACCCGGGGAACACTGAAGCTTTCTTT. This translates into CSVDPGNTEAFF.

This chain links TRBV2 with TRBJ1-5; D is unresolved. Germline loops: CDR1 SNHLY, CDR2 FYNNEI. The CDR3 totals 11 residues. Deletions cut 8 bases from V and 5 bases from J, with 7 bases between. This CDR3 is CASSRDQPQHF. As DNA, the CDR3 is TGTGCCAGCTCAAGGGATCAGCCCCAGCATTTT. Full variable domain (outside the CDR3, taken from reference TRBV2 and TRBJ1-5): EPEVTQTPSHQVTQMGQEVILRCVPISNHLYFYWYRQILGQKVEFLVSFYNNEISEKSEIFDDQFSVERPDGSNFTLKIRSTKLEDSAMYFCASSRDQPQHFGDGTRLSIL.

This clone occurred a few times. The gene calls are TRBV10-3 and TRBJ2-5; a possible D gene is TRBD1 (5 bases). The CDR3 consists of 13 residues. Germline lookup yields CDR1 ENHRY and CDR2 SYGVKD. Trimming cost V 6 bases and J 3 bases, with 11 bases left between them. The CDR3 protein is CAIRDNWEETQYF. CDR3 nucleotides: TGTGCCATCAGGGACAATTGGGAAGAGACCCAGTACTTC.

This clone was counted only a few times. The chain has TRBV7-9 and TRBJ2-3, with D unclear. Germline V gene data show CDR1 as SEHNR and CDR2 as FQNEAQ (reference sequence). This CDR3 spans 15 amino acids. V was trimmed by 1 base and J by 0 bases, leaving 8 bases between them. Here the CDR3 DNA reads TGTGCCAGCAGCTTAGAGGCGGTAAGCACAGATACGCAGTATTTT. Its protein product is CASSLEAVSTDTQYF.

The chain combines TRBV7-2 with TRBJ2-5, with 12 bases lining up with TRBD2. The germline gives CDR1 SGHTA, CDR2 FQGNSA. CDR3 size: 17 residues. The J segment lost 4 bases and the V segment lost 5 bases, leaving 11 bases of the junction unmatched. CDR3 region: CASSPGASGGALETQYF. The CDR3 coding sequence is TGTGCCAGCAGCCCCGGCGCTAGCGGGGGGGCCCTAGAGACCCAGTACTTC.

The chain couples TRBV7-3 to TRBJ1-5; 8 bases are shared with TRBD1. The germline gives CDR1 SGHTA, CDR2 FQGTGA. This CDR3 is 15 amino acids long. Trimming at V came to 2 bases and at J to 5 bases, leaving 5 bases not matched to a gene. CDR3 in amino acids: CASSLGQGAYQPQHF. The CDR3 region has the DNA TGTGCCAGCAGCTTAGGGCAGGGGGCGTATCAGCCCCAGCATTTT. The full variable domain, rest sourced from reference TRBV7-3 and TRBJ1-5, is GAGVSQTPSNKVTEKGKYVELRCDPISGHTALYWYRQSLGQGPEFLIYFQGTGAADDSGLPNDRFFAVRPEGSVSTLKIQRTERGDSAVYLCASSLGQGAYQPQHFGDGTRLSIL.

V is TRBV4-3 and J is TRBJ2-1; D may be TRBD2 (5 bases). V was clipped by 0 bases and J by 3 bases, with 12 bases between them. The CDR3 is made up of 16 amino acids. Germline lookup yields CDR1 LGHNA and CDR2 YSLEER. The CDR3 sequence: CASSQDEGYGYNEQFF. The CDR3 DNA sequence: TGCGCCAGCAGCCAAGATGAGGGATACGGCTACAATGAGCAGTTCTTC.

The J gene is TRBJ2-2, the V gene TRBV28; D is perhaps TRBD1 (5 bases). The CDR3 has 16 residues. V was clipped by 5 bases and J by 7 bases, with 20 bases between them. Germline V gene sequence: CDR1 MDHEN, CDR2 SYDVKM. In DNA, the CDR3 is TGTGCCAGCAGTAAACCCCCTCCAGGGTCGGGCGGGGAGCTGTTTTTT. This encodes CASSKPPPGSGGELFF.

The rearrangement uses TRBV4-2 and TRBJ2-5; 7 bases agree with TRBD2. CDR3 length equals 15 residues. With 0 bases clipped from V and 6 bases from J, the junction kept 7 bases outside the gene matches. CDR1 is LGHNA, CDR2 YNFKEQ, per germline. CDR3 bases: TGTGCCAGCAGCCAAGATGCCGGGGGAGGGAAGACCCAGTACTTC. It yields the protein CASSQDAGGGKTQYF.

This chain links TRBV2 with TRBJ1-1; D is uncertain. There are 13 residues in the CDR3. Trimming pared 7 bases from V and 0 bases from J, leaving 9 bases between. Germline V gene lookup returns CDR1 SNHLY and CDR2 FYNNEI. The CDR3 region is CASNQDLNTEAFF. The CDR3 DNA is TGTGCCAGCAATCAGGACTTGAACACTGAAGCTTTCTTT.

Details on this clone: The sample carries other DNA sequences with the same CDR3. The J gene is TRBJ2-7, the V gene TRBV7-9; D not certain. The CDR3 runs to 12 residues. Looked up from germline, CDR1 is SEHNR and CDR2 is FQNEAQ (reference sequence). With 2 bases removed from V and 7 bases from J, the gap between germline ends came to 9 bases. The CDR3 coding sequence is TGTGCCAGCAGCTTACAAGGAAGTGAGCAGTACTTC. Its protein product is CASSLQGSEQYF. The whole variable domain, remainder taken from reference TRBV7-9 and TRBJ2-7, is DTGVSQNPRHKITKRGQNVTFRCDPISEHNRLYWYRQTLGQGPEFLTYFQNEAQLEKSRLLSDRFSAERPKGSFSTLEIQRTEQGDSAMYLCASSLQGSEQYFGPGTRLTVT.

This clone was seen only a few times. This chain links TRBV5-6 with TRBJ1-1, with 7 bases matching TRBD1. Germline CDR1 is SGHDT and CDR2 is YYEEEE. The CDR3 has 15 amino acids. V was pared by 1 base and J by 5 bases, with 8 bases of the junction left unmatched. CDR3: CASSLWGRGRTEAFF. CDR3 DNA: TGTGCCAGCAGCTTGTGGGGAAGGGGGCGTACTGAAGCTTTCTTT.

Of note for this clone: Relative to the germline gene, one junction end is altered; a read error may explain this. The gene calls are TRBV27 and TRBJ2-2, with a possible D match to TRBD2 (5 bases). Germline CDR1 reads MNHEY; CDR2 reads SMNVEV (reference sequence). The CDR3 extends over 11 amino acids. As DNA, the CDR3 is TGTGCCAGCAGTTCCTACGGGAAGCTGTTTTTT. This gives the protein CASSSYGKLFF.

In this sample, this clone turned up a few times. CDR3 coding DNA: TGCAGCGTTGAAAAAAGCGGGGGGGATTGGCGGTTCTTC. This encodes CSVEKSGGDWRFF. The rearrangement joins TRBV29-1 to TRBJ2-1; 10 bases align to TRBD2. The CDR3 totals 13 residues. CDR1 is SQVTM and CDR2 is ANQGSEA in the germline V gene. V lost 2 bases to trimming and J lost 15 bases; unmatched junction nucleotides: 10.

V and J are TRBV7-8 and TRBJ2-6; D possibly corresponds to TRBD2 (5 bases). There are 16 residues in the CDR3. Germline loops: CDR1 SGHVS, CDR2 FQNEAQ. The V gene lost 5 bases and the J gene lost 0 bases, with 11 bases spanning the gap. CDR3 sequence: CASSKGGRSGANVLTF. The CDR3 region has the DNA TGTGCCAGCAGCAAAGGCGGGCGCTCTGGGGCCAACGTCCTGACTTTC.

CDR3 amino acids: CASGTGGSNQPQHF. CDR3 bases: TGTGCTAGTGGTACAGGGGGTAGCAATCAGCCCCAGCATTTT. V is TRBV12-5 and J is TRBJ1-5; 8 nucleotides agree with TRBD1. V was clipped by 5 bases and J by 0 bases; unmatched bases: 0. The CDR3 has 14 amino acids. The V gene's germline CDR1 is LGHNT and CDR2 FRNRAP.

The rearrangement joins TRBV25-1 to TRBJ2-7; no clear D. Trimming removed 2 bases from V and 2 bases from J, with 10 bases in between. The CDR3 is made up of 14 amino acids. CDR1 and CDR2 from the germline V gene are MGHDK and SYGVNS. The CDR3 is CASSELRSPYEQYF. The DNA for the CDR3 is TGTGCCAGCAGTGAACTTCGCAGTCCCTACGAGCAGTACTTC.

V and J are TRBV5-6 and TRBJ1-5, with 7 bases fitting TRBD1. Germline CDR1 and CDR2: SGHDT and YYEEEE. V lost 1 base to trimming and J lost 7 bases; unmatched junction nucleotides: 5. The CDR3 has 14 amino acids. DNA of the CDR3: TGTGCCAGCAGCTTGACAGGGGTGAGGCAGCCCCAGCATTTT. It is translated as CASSLTGVRQPQHF.

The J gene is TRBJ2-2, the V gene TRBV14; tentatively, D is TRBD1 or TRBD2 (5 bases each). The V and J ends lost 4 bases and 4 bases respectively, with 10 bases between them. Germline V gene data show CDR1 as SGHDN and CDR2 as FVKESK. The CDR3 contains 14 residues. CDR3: CASSRQGATGELFF. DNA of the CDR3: TGTGCCAGCAGCCGCCAGGGAGCCACCGGGGAGCTGTTTTTT.

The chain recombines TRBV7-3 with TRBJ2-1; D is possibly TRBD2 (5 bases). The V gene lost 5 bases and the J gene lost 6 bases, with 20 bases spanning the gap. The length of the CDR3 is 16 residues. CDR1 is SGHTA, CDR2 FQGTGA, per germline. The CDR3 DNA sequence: TGTGCCAGCAGCGCAGACCCCGGGCTAGCTGGCAATGAGCAGTTCTTC. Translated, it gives CASSADPGLAGNEQFF.

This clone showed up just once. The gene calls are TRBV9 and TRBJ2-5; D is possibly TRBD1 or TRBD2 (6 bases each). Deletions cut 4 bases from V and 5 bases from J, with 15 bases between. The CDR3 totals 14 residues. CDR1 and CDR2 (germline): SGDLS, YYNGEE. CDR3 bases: TGTGCCAGCAGCAGGAGGGGGGAGCAGGAGACCCAGTACTTC. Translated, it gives CASSRRGEQETQYF.

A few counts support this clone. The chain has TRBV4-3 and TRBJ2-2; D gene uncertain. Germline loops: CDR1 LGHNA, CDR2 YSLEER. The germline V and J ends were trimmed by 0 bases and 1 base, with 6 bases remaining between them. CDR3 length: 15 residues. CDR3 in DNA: TGCGCCAGCAGCCAAGATGGCAGGAACACCGGGGAGCTGTTTTTT. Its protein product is CASSQDGRNTGELFF.

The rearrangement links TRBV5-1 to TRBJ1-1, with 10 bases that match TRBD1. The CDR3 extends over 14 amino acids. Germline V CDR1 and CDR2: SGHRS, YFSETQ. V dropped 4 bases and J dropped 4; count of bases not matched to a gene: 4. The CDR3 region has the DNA TGCGCCAGCAGCCCACGGACAGGGGGCACTGAAGCTTTCTTT. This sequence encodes CASSPRTGGTEAFF.

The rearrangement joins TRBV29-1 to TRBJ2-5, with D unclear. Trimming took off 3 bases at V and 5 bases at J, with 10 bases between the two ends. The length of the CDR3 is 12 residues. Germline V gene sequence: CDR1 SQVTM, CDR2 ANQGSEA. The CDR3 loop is CSVELYGETQYF. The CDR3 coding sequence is TGCAGCGTTGAGTTATATGGGGAGACCCAGTACTTC. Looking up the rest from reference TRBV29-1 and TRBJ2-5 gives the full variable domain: SAVISQKPSRDICQRGTSLTIQCQVDSQVTMMFWYRQQPGQSLTLIATANQGSEATYESGFVIDKFPISRPNLTFSTLTVSNMSPEDSSIYLCSVELYGETQYFGPGTRLLVL.

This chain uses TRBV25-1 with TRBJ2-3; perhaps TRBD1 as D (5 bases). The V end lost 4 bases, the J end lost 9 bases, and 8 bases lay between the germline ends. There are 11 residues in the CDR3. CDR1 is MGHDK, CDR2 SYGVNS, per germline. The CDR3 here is CASSVQGTQYF. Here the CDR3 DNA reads TGTGCCAGCAGTGTTCAGGGCACGCAGTATTTT.

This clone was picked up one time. The CDR3 spells CASSLAYTGGDTEAFF. CDR3 nucleotides: TGCGCCAGCAGCTTGGCGTATACAGGGGGCGACACTGAAGCTTTCTTT. The rearrangement joins TRBV5-1 to TRBJ1-1; 9 nucleotides align to TRBD1. Looked up from germline, CDR1 is SGHRS and CDR2 is YFSETQ. The CDR3 has 16 amino acids. Trimming took 0 bases from V and 3 from J; bases not matched to a gene: 6.

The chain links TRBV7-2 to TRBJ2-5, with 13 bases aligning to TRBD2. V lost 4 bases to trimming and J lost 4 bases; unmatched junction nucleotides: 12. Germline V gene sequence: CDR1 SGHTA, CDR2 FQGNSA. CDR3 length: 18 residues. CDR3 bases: TGTGCCAGCAGCTCAGATACTAGCGGGGGGGCCTATCGAGAGACCCAGTACTTC. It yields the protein CASSSDTSGGAYRETQYF.

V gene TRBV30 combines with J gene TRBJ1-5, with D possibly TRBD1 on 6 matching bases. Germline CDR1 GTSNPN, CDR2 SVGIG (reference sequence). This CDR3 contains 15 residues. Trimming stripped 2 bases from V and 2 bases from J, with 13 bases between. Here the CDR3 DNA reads TGTGCCTGGAGTTCAGGGGAGAGCGGCAATCAGCCCCAGCATTTT. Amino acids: CAWSSGESGNQPQHF.

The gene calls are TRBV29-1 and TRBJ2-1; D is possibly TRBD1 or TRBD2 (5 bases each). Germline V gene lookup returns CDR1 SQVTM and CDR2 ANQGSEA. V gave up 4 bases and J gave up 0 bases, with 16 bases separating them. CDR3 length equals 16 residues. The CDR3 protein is CSVAQYGARSYNEQFF. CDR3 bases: TGCAGCGTTGCGCAGTACGGGGCCCGCTCCTACAATGAGCAGTTCTTC.

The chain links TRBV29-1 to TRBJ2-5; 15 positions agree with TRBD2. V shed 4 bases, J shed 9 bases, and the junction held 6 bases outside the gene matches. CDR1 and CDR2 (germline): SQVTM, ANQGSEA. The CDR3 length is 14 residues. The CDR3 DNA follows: TGCAGCGTTGCTGGACTAGCGGGGGGGGTTTCCCAGTACTTC. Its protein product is CSVAGLAGGVSQYF.